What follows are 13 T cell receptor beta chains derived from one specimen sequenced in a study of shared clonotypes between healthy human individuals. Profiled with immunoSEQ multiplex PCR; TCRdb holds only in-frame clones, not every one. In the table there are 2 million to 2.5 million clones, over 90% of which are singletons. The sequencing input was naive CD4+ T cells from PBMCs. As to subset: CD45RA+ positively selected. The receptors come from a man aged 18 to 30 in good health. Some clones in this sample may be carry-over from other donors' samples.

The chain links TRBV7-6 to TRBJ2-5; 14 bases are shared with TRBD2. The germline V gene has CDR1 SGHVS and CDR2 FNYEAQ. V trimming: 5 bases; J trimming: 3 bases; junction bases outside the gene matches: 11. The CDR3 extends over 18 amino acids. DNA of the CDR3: TGTGCCAGCAGCGCCCGACTAGCGGGAGGGTTAACAAAAGAGACCCAGTACTTC. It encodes CASSARLAGGLTKETQYF. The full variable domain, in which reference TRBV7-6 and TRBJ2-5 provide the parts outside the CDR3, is GAGVSQSPRYKVTKRGQDVALRCDPISGHVSLYWYRQALGQGPEFLTYFNYEAQQDKSGLPNDRFSAERPEGSISTLTIQRTEQRDSAMYRCASSARLAGGLTKETQYFGPGTRLLVL.

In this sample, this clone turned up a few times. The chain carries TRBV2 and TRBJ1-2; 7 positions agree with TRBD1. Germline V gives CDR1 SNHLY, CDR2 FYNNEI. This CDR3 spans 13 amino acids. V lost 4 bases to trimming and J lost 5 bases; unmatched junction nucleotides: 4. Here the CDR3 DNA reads TGTGCCAGCAGTGTACAGGGGTATTATGGCTACACCTTC. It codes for CASSVQGYYGYTF.

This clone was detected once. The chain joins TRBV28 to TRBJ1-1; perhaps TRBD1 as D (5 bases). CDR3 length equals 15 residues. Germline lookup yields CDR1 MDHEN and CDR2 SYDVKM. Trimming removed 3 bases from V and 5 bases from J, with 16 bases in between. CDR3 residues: CASSLGGRGETEAFF. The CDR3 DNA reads TGTGCCAGCAGTTTGGGAGGTCGGGGGGAGACTGAAGCTTTCTTT.

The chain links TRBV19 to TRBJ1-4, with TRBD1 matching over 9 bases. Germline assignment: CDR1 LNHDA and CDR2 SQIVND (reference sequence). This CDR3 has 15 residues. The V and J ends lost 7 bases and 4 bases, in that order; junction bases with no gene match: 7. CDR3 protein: CASNTPGQGNEKLFF. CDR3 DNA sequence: TGTGCCAGTAACACTCCGGGACAGGGTAATGAAAAACTGTTTTTT.

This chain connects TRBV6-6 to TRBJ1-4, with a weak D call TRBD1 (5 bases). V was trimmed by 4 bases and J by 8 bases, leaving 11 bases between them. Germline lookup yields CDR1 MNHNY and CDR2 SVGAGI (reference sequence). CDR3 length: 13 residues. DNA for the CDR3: TGTGCCAGCAGTTTTCAGGGTAGGGAAAAACTGTTTTTT. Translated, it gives CASSFQGREKLFF.

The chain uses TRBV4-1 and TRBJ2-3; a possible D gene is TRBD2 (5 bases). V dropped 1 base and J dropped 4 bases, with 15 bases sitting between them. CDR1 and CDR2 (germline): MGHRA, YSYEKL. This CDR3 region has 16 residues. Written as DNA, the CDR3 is TGCGCCAGCAGCCAAGGGAGGCTTGGGTCCTCAGATACGCAGTATTTT. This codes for CASSQGRLGSSDTQYF.

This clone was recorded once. CDR3 DNA sequence: TGTGCCAGCACCCCCTTAGGGACAGGTCCCTTTCCTGGGGCCAACGTCCTGACTTTC. Translation: CASTPLGTGPFPGANVLTF. The chain carries TRBV27 and TRBJ2-6; 8 positions match TRBD1. The V gene's germline CDR1 is MNHEY and CDR2 SMNVEV (reference sequence). The CDR3 extends over 19 amino acids. Trimming removed 7 bases from V and 2 bases from J; junction bases left unmatched: 16.

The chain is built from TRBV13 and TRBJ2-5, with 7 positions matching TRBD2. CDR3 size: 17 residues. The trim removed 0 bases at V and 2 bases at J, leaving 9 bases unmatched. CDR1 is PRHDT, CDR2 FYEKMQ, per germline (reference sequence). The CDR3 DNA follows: TGTGCCAGCAGCTTAGGCGGCCCTAGCGGAATACAAGAGACCCAGTACTTC. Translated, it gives CASSLGGPSGIQETQYF. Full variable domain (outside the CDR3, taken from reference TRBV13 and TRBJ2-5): AAGVIQSPRHLIKEKRETATLKCYPIPRHDTVYWYQQGPGQDPQFLISFYEKMQSDKGSIPDRFSAQQFSDYHSELNMSSLELGDSALYFCASSLGGPSGIQETQYFGPGTRLLVL.

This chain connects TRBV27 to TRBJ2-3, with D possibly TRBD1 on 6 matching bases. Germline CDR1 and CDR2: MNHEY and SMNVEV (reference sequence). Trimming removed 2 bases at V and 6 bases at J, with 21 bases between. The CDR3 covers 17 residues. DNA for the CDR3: TGTGCCAGCAGTTTACGGCCTGAGGCCCTAGGGGGTGATACGCAGTATTTT. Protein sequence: CASSLRPEALGGDTQYF.

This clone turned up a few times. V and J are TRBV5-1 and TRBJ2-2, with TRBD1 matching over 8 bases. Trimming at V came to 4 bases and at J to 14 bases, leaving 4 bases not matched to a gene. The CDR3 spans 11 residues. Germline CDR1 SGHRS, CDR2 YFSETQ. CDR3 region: CASSTGQGLFF. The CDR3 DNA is TGCGCCAGCAGCACAGGACAGGGACTGTTTTTT.

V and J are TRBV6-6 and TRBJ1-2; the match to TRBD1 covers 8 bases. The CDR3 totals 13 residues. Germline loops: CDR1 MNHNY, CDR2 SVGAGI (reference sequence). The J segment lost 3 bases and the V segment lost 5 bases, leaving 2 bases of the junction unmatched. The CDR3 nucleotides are TGTGCCAGCAGTCTGGGACAGGACTATGGCTACACCTTC. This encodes CASSLGQDYGYTF.

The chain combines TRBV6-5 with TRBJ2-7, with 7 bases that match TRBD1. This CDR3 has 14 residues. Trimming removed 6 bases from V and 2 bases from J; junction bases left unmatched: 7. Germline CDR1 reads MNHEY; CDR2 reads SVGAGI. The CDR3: CASSRWDRAYEQYF. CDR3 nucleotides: TGTGCCAGCAGCCGCTGGGACAGAGCCTACGAGCAGTACTTC.

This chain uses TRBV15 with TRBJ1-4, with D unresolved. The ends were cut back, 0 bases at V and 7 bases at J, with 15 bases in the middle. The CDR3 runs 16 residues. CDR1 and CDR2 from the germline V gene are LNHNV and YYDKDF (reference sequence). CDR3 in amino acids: CATSRDIGHQPEKLFF. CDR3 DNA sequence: TGTGCCACCAGCAGAGATATCGGGCATCAACCTGAAAAACTGTTTTTT.